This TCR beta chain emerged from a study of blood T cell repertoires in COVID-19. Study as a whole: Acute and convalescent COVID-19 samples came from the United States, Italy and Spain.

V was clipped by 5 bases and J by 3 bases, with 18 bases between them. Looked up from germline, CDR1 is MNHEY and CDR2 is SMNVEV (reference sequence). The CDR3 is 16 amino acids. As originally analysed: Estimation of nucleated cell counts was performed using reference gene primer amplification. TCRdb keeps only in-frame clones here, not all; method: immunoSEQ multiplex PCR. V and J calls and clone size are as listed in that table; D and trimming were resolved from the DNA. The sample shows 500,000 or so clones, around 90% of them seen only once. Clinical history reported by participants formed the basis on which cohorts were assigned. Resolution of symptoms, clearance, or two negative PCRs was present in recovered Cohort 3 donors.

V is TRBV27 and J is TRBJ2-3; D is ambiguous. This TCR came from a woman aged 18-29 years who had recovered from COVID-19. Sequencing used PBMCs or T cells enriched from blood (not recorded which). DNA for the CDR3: TGTGCCAGCAGTAGCCGAGGCGCAACCTCTACAGATACGCAGTATTTT. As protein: CASSSRGATSTDTQYF.